Following are 24 T cell receptor beta chains from one sample sequenced in a study of T cell responses to AZD1222 COVID-19 vaccine. Assay used: immunoSEQ multiplex PCR; TCRdb lists only in-frame clones, some missing. The sample lists 150,000 to 160,000 clones, 86% seen once, with 5.5% to 6% in the top ten. The sequencing used peripheral blood, collected on day 0 of MenACWY control vaccination. The receptors shown here come from an adult in good health.

This chain links TRBV11-3 with TRBJ1-6; TRBD1 matches at 10 bases. J gave up 11 bases and V 2 bases, and 9 bases lay outside the gene matches. CDR1 is SGHNT, CDR2 YENEEA, per germline. The CDR3 is made up of 16 amino acids. The CDR3 sequence is CASSLYPGQGTTPLHF. CDR3 bases: TGTGCCAGCAGCTTATACCCGGGACAGGGGACGACACCCCTCCACTTT.

Concerning this clone itself: This CDR3 is also generated by other DNA sequences in the sample. This chain connects TRBV11-2 to TRBJ2-2, with D perhaps TRBD2 (7 bases). Germline V gene lookup returns CDR1 SGHAT and CDR2 FQNNGV. CDR3 length equals 17 residues. Between the trimmed V and J ends, which lost 3 bases and 4 bases, there was a span of 18 bases. The CDR3 here is CASSFGGGRGGTGELFF. The CDR3 region has the DNA TGTGCCAGCAGCTTCGGGGGCGGGCGCGGGGGCACCGGGGAGCTGTTTTTT. The complete variable domain, with remaining parts taken from reference TRBV11-2 and TRBJ2-2, reads EAGVAQSPRYKIIEKRQSVAFWCNPISGHATLYWYQQILGQGPKLLIQFQNNGVVDDSQLPKDRFSAERLKGVDSTLKIQPAKLEDSAVYLCASSFGGGRGGTGELFFGEGSRLTVL.

This chain connects TRBV5-1 to TRBJ1-1, with TRBD1 as a possible D gene (5 bases). Germline CDR1 SGHRS, CDR2 YFSETQ. The V gene lost 0 bases and the J gene lost 9 bases, with 15 bases spanning the gap. The CDR3 runs 14 residues. In DNA, the CDR3 is TGCGCCAGCAGCTTGGCCAGGGCGGAGGGAAAAGCTTTCTTT. Residues: CASSLARAEGKAFF.

J is TRBJ2-7 and V is TRBV6-5, with D possibly matching TRBD1 (6 bases). V shed 8 bases and J shed 6 bases, with 14 bases lying between them. This CDR3 region has 12 residues. CDR1 is MNHEY and CDR2 is SVGAGI in the germline V gene. The CDR3 loop is CASSRGGPEQYV. CDR3 bases: TGTGCCAGCTCCCGAGGGGGTCCCGAGCAGTACGTC.

The rearrangement joins TRBV6-2 or TRBV6-3 to TRBJ2-1; D call uncertain. The germline V gene encodes CDR1 MNHEY and CDR2 SVGEGT. Trimming pared 2 bases from V and 4 bases from J, leaving 9 bases between. The CDR3 extends over 14 amino acids. CDR3 amino acids: CASSYQLGYNEQFF. DNA of the CDR3: TGTGCCAGCAGTTACCAGCTAGGTTACAATGAGCAGTTCTTC.

The chain recombines TRBV11-2 with TRBJ2-5; possibly TRBD1 or TRBD2 for D (5 bases each). Trimming cost V 3 bases and J 5 bases, with 16 bases left between them. Germline-derived CDR1 and CDR2 are SGHAT and FQNNGV. The CDR3 runs to 15 residues. As DNA, the CDR3 is TGTGCCAGCAGCTTTGAGGGGACCCTAGGGGAGACCCAGTACTTC. It encodes CASSFEGTLGETQYF.

The chain uses TRBV3-1 (or the pseudogene TRBV3-2) and TRBJ2-7; weak D call: TRBD2 (5 bases). This CDR3 comprises 15 residues. Germline assignment: CDR1 LGHDT and CDR2 YNNKEL (reference sequence). Trimming shortened V by 0 bases and J by 6 bases, and 15 bases separated the two germline ends. CDR3 region: CASSQDIMGVREQYF. DNA for the CDR3: TGTGCCAGCAGCCAAGACATAATGGGAGTTCGCGAGCAGTACTTC.

The gene calls are TRBV10-3 and TRBJ1-3; tentatively, D is TRBD1 (5 bases). The germline V gene encodes CDR1 ENHRY and CDR2 SYGVKD. V was shortened by 2 bases and J by 4 bases, with 9 bases between the two germline ends. The CDR3 runs 14 residues. The CDR3 sequence is CAISEPGEGNTIYF. CDR3 bases: TGTGCCATCAGTGAGCCGGGGGAGGGAAACACCATATATTTT.

The chain has TRBV5-1 and TRBJ2-3; 7 bases are a match to TRBD2. Germline trimming cut 8 bases from V and 2 bases from J; bases unmatched to any gene: 5. The germline CDR1 and CDR2 sequences are SGHRS and YFSETQ. The CDR3 length is 13 residues. The CDR3 is CASGRGYTDTQYF. The CDR3, as DNA: TGCGCCAGTGGGAGGGGTTACACAGATACGCAGTATTTT.

The sample holds one count of this clone. The J gene is TRBJ1-1, the V gene TRBV14; 7 bases are shared with TRBD1. With V trimmed by 4 bases and J by 1 base, 6 bases remained unmatched. Looked up from germline, CDR1 is SGHDN and CDR2 is FVKESK. The CDR3 has 15 amino acids. In DNA form, the CDR3 reads TGTGCCAGCAGCCTAGGTCCAGGGGGGAACACTGAAGCTTTCTTT. Protein: CASSLGPGGNTEAFF.

The V and J genes are TRBV2 and TRBJ1-4; 7 bases are a match to TRBD1. The CDR3 totals 19 residues. With V trimmed by 4 bases and J by 8 bases, 22 bases remained unmatched. The germline gives CDR1 SNHLY, CDR2 FYNNEI. In nucleotides, the CDR3 is TGTGCCAGCAGTGGGTTTACCGGGACAGAGCCTTCTCGGGGGGAAAAACTGTTTTTT. This codes for CASSGFTGTEPSRGEKLFF.

CDR3 nucleotides: TGTGCCAGTAGTATTTGGGGAACTGAAGCTTTCTTT. This sequence encodes CASSIWGTEAFF. This sequence joins TRBV19 and TRBJ1-1; D unresolved. Germline CDR1 LNHDA, CDR2 SQIVND (reference sequence). There are 12 residues in the CDR3. V was clipped by 3 bases and J by 5 bases, with 7 bases between them.

This clone was detected a few times. This chain connects TRBV30 to TRBJ1-4; D is possibly TRBD1 (5 bases). The CDR3 totals 14 residues. V was clipped by 4 bases and J by 8 bases, with 17 bases between them. Germline CDR1 GTSNPN, CDR2 SVGIG (reference sequence). CDR3 in DNA: TGTGCCTGGACGTTGGGGGAGAGTGGCGAAAAACTGTTTTTT. It is translated as CAWTLGESGEKLFF.

CDR3 loop: CASSDPHRGASYEQYV. The CDR3 region has the DNA TGTGCCAGCAGTGATCCTCACCGGGGGGCCTCCTACGAGCAGTACGTC. The chain combines TRBV6-4 with TRBJ2-7; possible D gene TRBD2, 7 bases. Germline CDR1 MRHNA, CDR2 SNTAGT. The CDR3 is 16 amino acids. V was clipped by 3 bases and J by 0 bases, with 15 bases between them.

V usage is TRBV3-1 (or the pseudogene TRBV3-2) and J usage is TRBJ2-1; D call uncertain. The CDR3 length is 16 residues. In germline, CDR1 is LGHDT, CDR2 YNNKEL (reference sequence). Trimming cost V 1 base and J 2 bases, with 12 bases left between them. This chain's CDR3 is CASSQVAGWTYNEQFF. The CDR3, as DNA: TGTGCCAGCAGCCAAGTGGCCGGATGGACCTACAATGAGCAGTTCTTC.

The chain links TRBV28 to TRBJ2-1, with TRBD2 identical over 7 bases. The trim removed 4 bases at V and 2 bases at J, leaving 8 bases unmatched. CDR3 length: 16 amino acids. Germline loops: CDR1 MDHEN, CDR2 SYDVKM. This CDR3 reads CASSSYLAAAYNEQFF. DNA of the CDR3: TGTGCCAGCAGTTCCTATCTAGCGGCAGCCTACAATGAGCAGTTCTTC.

The chain has TRBV6-5 and TRBJ1-2; 7 bases match TRBD1. Losses at the gene ends were 7 bases for V and 0 bases for J; bases not matched to a gene: 8. The CDR3 totals 15 residues. Germline CDR1 MNHEY, CDR2 SVGAGI. CDR3: CASIQQGGTNYGYTF. DNA of the CDR3: TGTGCCAGCATCCAGCAGGGGGGAACTAACTATGGCTACACCTTC.

The chain combines TRBV28 with TRBJ2-1; TRBD2 agrees at 8 bases. The junction had 9 bases not matched to a gene; V was cut back by 6 bases and J by 5 bases. The germline V gene has CDR1 MDHEN and CDR2 SYDVKM. The CDR3 length is 15 residues. In nucleotides, the CDR3 is TGTGCCAGCAGGAGAGCGGGGGCGATCCACAATGAGCAGTTCTTC. Amino acid sequence: CASRRAGAIHNEQFF.

The V call is TRBV7-2, the J call TRBJ1-5; 12 bases agree with TRBD1. The CDR3 totals 15 residues. Germline V gene sequence: CDR1 SGHTA, CDR2 FQGNSA. With V trimmed by 5 bases and J by 5 bases, 4 bases remained unmatched. The CDR3 loop reads CASSAGTGGDQPQHF. CDR3 in DNA: TGTGCCAGCAGCGCCGGGACAGGGGGCGATCAGCCCCAGCATTTT.

The V gene is TRBV7-8, the J gene TRBJ2-7; maybe TRBD2 (6 bases). The CDR3 loop spans 13 amino acids. The germline gives CDR1 SGHVS, CDR2 FQNEAQ. V lost 1 base to trimming and J lost 6 bases, with 10 bases between them. In DNA, the CDR3 is TGTGCCAGCAGCTTAGAGACTAGACTCGAGCAGTACTTC. Translation: CASSLETRLEQYF.

The table lists this clone with a count of one. The genes are TRBV10-3 and TRBJ2-1; 9 positions agree with TRBD1. Germline CDR1 reads ENHRY; CDR2 reads SYGVKD. The CDR3 is 14 residues long. V shed 6 bases, J shed 5 bases, and the junction held 5 bases outside the gene matches. CDR3 loop: CAISAGTGNNEQFF. The CDR3 nucleotides read TGTGCCATCAGCGCCGGGACAGGGAACAATGAGCAGTTCTTC.

V is TRBV18 and J is TRBJ1-3, with D perhaps matching TRBD1 (5 bases). Germline CDR1 KGHSH, CDR2 LQKENI. This CDR3 comprises 15 residues. V was cut by 0 bases and J by 2 bases, with 8 bases left in between. CDR3 DNA: TGTGCCAGCTCACCACCCAGCAGGGCTGGAAACACCATATATTTT. It yields the protein CASSPPSRAGNTIYF.

This clone was counted between two and nine times. An end of the junction differs from the germline gene, which may be a read error. The V gene is TRBV11-2, the J gene TRBJ1-6, with D unclear. Germline CDR1 SGHAT, CDR2 FQNNGV. The CDR3 has 10 residues. The CDR3 DNA sequence: TGTGCCATCAGCACCTCACCCCTCCACTTT. Amino acid sequence: CAISTSPLHF.

V gene TRBV28 combines with J gene TRBJ1-2, with TRBD1 matching over 7 bases. From germline, CDR1 is MDHEN and CDR2 SYDVKM. V was clipped by 3 bases and J by 4 bases; unmatched bases: 5. CDR3 size: 14 residues. The CDR3 DNA follows: TGTGCCAGCAGTTTTGTGGGACAGAGCTATGGCTACACCTTC. Amino acids: CASSFVGQSYGYTF.